The source of this TCR beta chain is a study of early T cells in non-severe SARS-CoV-2 infection. Study overall: The authors sequenced bulk RNA from unsorted whole blood, leaving chains unpaired.

The CDR3 sequence is 13 residues long. Per the germline V gene, CDR1 is WNHNN and CDR2 is SYGVQD (reference sequence). The ends lost 1 base at V and 3 bases at J; junction bases unmatched: 0. The TCR library protocol attached unique molecular identifiers to the individual cDNA molecules. TCRdb re-called the 5' RACE reads with MiXCR, one entry per CDR3 protein. Of under 85,000 distinct CDR3 sequences in the sample, 5% were seen once. In its sample, this clonotype was seen a few times. Antigen unknown. General study results and limits: Matching with VDJdb favored anti-spike CD8 responses (missing private and CD4 specificities).

Sequenced material: whole blood, taken at baseline. The J gene is TRBJ2-7, the V gene TRBV10-1; 7 positions match TRBD1. This TCR was sampled from an adult who was a healthcare worker with PCR-confirmed SARS-CoV-2 infection or an uninfected control (not recorded which). CDR3 nucleotides: TGCGCCAGCAGTGAGTACAGGGGCTACGAGCAGTACTTC. This codes for CASSEYRGYEQYF.